Listed below are T cell receptor beta chains from one sample, sequenced in a study of OX40 agonist ivuxolimab in advanced cancers. Sequencing used immunoSEQ multiplex PCR; TCRdb keeps in-frame clones, though not all of them. This table has some 64,000 clones, around nine tenths appearing once. The sequenced sample was CD4+ or CD8+ T cells sorted from blood, obtained in a trial of the OX40 agonist ivuxolimab. All receptors come from an adult with an advanced solid tumor such as melanoma, head and neck, liver or kidney cancer. Both conserved end residues are part of each CDR3. Each record gives: D gene, J gene, clone size, V gene, CDR3 protein, CDR3 DNA. D genes are given only for firm matches. Clone size is shown for a subset of rows, as once, few, many or a class of expanded clone.

d_call: NA; j_call: TRBJ2-4; clone_size: few; v_call: TRBV30; cdr3_aa: CAWKGELAKNIQYF; cdr3_nt: TGTGCCTGGAAAGGGGAGTTAGCCAAAAACATTCAGTACTTC
d_call: TRBD2; j_call: TRBJ2-4; clone_size: NA; v_call: TRBV7-9; cdr3_aa: CASSRGTSGIQYF; cdr3_nt: TGTGCCAGCAGCAGAGGGACTAGTGGAATTCAGTACTTC
d_call: TRBD2; j_call: TRBJ2-1; clone_size: NA; v_call: TRBV30; cdr3_aa: CAWSRLAGGNEQFF; cdr3_nt: TGTGCCTGGAGTCGGCTAGCGGGGGGGAATGAGCAGTTCTTC
d_call: NA; j_call: TRBJ2-3; clone_size: NA; v_call: TRBV19; cdr3_aa: CASSDNRGTDTQYF; cdr3_nt: TGTGCCAGTAGTGATAACAGAGGAACAGATACGCAGTATTTT
d_call: TRBD2; j_call: TRBJ2-1; clone_size: NA; v_call: TRBV5-6; cdr3_aa: CASSSLAGAAYNEQFF; cdr3_nt: TGTGCCAGCAGCTCACTAGCGGGAGCGGCCTACAATGAGCAGTTCTTC
d_call: NA; j_call: TRBJ1-5; clone_size: NA; v_call: TRBV6-1; cdr3_aa: CASCRGGNQPQHF; cdr3_nt: TGTGCCAGCTGCAGGGGAGGGAATCAGCCCCAGCATTTT
d_call: NA; j_call: TRBJ2-2; clone_size: NA; v_call: TRBV14; cdr3_aa: CASSARQGGTGELFF; cdr3_nt: TGTGCCAGCAGCGCCCGACAGGGAGGCACCGGGGAGCTGTTTTTT
d_call: TRBD2; j_call: TRBJ2-5; clone_size: NA; v_call: TRBV9; cdr3_aa: CASSVGLAGVRETQYF; cdr3_nt: TGTGCCAGCAGCGTAGGGTTAGCGGGGGTCCGGGAGACCCAGTACTTC
d_call: NA; j_call: TRBJ2-1; clone_size: once; v_call: TRBV9; cdr3_aa: CASSGRDPLYEQFF; cdr3_nt: TGTGCCAGCAGCGGCCGGGACCCCCTCTATGAGCAGTTCTTC
d_call: NA; j_call: TRBJ2-7; clone_size: NA; v_call: TRBV6-5; cdr3_aa: CASSYSFGSGYEQYF; cdr3_nt: TGTGCCAGCAGTTACTCGTTTGGCTCCGGCTACGAGCAGTACTTC
d_call: NA; j_call: TRBJ2-1; clone_size: NA; v_call: TRBV4-2; cdr3_aa: CASSQEPSDNEQFF; cdr3_nt: TGTGCCAGCAGCCAAGAGCCGTCAGACAATGAGCAGTTCTTC
d_call: TRBD2; j_call: TRBJ2-7; clone_size: once; v_call: TRBV4-2; cdr3_aa: CASSPRLAATYEQYF; cdr3_nt: TGTGCCAGCAGCCCTAGACTAGCGGCAACCTACGAGCAGTACTTC
d_call: TRBD1; j_call: TRBJ1-5; clone_size: once; v_call: TRBV11-2; cdr3_aa: CASSLGDRSHQPQHF; cdr3_nt: TGTGCCAGCAGCTTAGGGGACAGGAGCCATCAGCCCCAGCATTTT
d_call: NA; j_call: TRBJ2-5; clone_size: NA; v_call: TRBV5-6; cdr3_aa: CASSWNSGSQSGETQYF; cdr3_nt: TGTGCCAGCAGCTGGAACTCCGGGAGCCAGAGCGGAGAGACCCAGTACTTC
d_call: TRBD1; j_call: TRBJ1-4; clone_size: NA; v_call: TRBV19; cdr3_aa: CASSSRGGAYEKLFF; cdr3_nt: TGTGCCAGTAGTAGCCGAGGGGGCGCTTATGAAAAACTGTTTTTT
d_call: NA; j_call: TRBJ2-1; clone_size: NA; v_call: TRBV5-1; cdr3_aa: CASSFEGGARNEQFF; cdr3_nt: TGCGCCAGCAGTTTCGAGGGGGGGGCGCGAAATGAGCAGTTCTTC
d_call: TRBD1; j_call: TRBJ2-7; clone_size: few; v_call: TRBV5-1; cdr3_aa: CASSSVGQRYF; cdr3_nt: TGCGCCAGCAGCTCCGTGGGACAGCGGTACTTC
d_call: NA; j_call: TRBJ2-5; clone_size: NA; v_call: TRBV5-4; cdr3_aa: CASSLAPTQETQYF; cdr3_nt: TGTGCCAGCAGCTTGGCGCCCACCCAAGAGACCCAGTACTTC
d_call: NA; j_call: TRBJ1-5; clone_size: NA; v_call: TRBV2; cdr3_aa: CASKGHPTNQPQHF; cdr3_nt: TGTGCCAGCAAGGGACACCCTACTAATCAGCCCCAGCATTTT
d_call: NA; j_call: TRBJ1-2; clone_size: NA; v_call: TRBV30; cdr3_aa: CAWSVTGFHGYTF; cdr3_nt: TGTGCCTGGAGTGTTACAGGGTTTCATGGCTACACCTTC
d_call: NA; j_call: TRBJ1-1; clone_size: NA; v_call: TRBV10-3; cdr3_aa: CAISVEGGSTEAFF; cdr3_nt: TGTGCCATCAGTGTGGAAGGGGGAAGCACTGAAGCTTTCTTT
d_call: TRBD2; j_call: TRBJ2-1; clone_size: few; v_call: TRBV5-1; cdr3_aa: CASSLAASGGGEQFF; cdr3_nt: TGCGCCAGCAGCTTGGCAGCTAGCGGGGGCGGTGAGCAGTTCTTC
d_call: NA; j_call: TRBJ2-3; clone_size: NA; v_call: TRBV19; cdr3_aa: CASSSSASTDTQYF; cdr3_nt: TGTGCCAGTAGTTCTAGCGCCAGCACAGATACGCAGTATTTT
d_call: NA; j_call: TRBJ1-1; clone_size: NA; v_call: TRBV30; cdr3_aa: CAWSGKDFGHSEAFF; cdr3_nt: TGTGCCTGGAGTGGGAAAGACTTTGGGCACTCTGAAGCTTTCTTT
d_call: TRBD1; j_call: TRBJ1-1; clone_size: NA; v_call: TRBV7-2; cdr3_aa: CASTDSPGGDTEAFF; cdr3_nt: TGTGCCAGCACCGATTCACCAGGGGGAGACACTGAAGCTTTCTTT